Listed below are T cell receptor beta chains from one sample, sequenced in a study of cytomegalovirus exposure and HLA in healthy donors. Sequenced by immunoSEQ multiplex PCR; TCRdb stores in-frame clones only, minus some. The data show over 110,000 clones, about three quarters seen once. Sequencing was performed on PBMCs. Every receptor here comes from a male donor in good health and CMV-seropositive. Each CDR3 is given with its conserved first and last residue. The order of the fields is clone size, D gene, V gene, J gene, CDR3 DNA, CDR3 protein. A D gene is named only where the DNA matches it firmly. Clone size is shown for a subset of rows, as once, few, many or a class of expanded clone.

>-|-|TRBV19|TRBJ2-6
TGTGCCAGTAGTATAGTCGCGGGCTCTGGGGCCAACGTCCTGACTTTC
CASSIVAGSGANVLTF
>once|-|TRBV27|TRBJ2-1
TGTGCCAGCAGTTTTGGGGGGAGCTCCTACAATGAGCAGTTCTTC
CASSFGGSSYNEQFF
>few|TRBD2|TRBV6-5|TRBJ2-1
TGTGCCATCAGTAGCGGGACGCAGAACAATGAGCAGTTCTTC
CAISSGTQNNEQFF
>few|TRBD2|TRBV10-3|TRBJ2-3
TGTGCCACCCAGGCGGGGGGGGAGGGGAATACGCAGTATTTT
CATQAGGEGNTQYF
>-|-|TRBV28|TRBJ1-4
TGTGCCAGCAGTTCCTCACAGGGAGCCGGGGTAGCCAATGAAAAACTGTTTTTT
CASSSSQGAGVANEKLFF
>-|TRBD2|TRBV9|TRBJ2-3
TGTGCCAGCAGCGAACTAGCGGGAGATGCAGATACGCAGTATTTT
CASSELAGDADTQYF
>few|TRBD1|TRBV4-1|TRBJ2-7
TGCGCCAGCAGCCAAAGGGTCGGGACAGGATTCTACGAGCAGTACTTC
CASSQRVGTGFYEQYF
>once|TRBD1|TRBV7-2|TRBJ2-2
TGTGCCAGCAGCCGCACAGGGGCCACCGGGGAGCTGTTTTTT
CASSRTGATGELFF
>-|TRBD2|TRBV2|TRBJ2-2
TGTGCCAGCAGTGAAGGGGGGGGTACCGGGGAGCTGTTTTTT
CASSEGGGTGELFF
>-|-|TRBV4-1|TRBJ2-5
TGCGCCAGCAGCCAATCTACGGGAGTGGCGGAGACCCAGTACTTC
CASSQSTGVAETQYF
>-|-|TRBV2|TRBJ1-1
TGTGCCAGCATGGGGCCGAACACTGAAGCTTTCTTT
CASMGPNTEAFF
>-|TRBD2|TRBV5-6|TRBJ2-3
TGTGCCAGCAGTAGACCTAGCGGGGTTGGAGATACGCAGTATTTT
CASSRPSGVGDTQYF
>-|-|TRBV27|TRBJ1-3
TGTGCCAGCAGCCTCCGGGGGGAACGGGGAAACACCATATATTTT
CASSLRGERGNTIYF
>-|-|TRBV4-3|TRBJ2-1
TGCGCCAGCAGCCAAGATCGGGGAATAAATGAGCAGTTCTTC
CASSQDRGINEQFF
>-|TRBD2|TRBV27|TRBJ2-5
TGTGCCAGCAGTTCCTATCCCGTTCGTAGCGGGATCCAAGAGACCCAGTACTTC
CASSSYPVRSGIQETQYF
>-|-|TRBV4-3|TRBJ2-7
TGCGCCAGCAGCCAGGACAGACGCTACGAGCAGTACTTC
CASSQDRRYEQYF
>-|TRBD2|TRBV2|TRBJ2-5
TGTGCCAGCAGCGCCCTGGGTTGGGCGGGGGGTCTCCAAGAGACCCAGTACTTC
CASSALGWAGGLQETQYF
>-|TRBD2|TRBV5-1|TRBJ2-5
TGCGCCAGCAGCTTGGTCGGGGGGGGTACGTCAGGGGAGACCCAGTACTTC
CASSLVGGGTSGETQYF
>medium-sized|-|TRBV2|TRBJ1-1
TGTGCCAGCAGTGTGGGGGGAGTGGGCACTGAAGCTTTCTTT
CASSVGGVGTEAFF
>-|-|TRBV7-9|TRBJ1-1
TGTGCCAGCAGCTTAGAGTGGGTCTCCGGGGGGCGGGACACTGAAGCTTTCTTT
CASSLEWVSGGRDTEAFF
>-|-|TRBV19|TRBJ2-7
TGTGCCAGTAGTTCCACCGGGTATTCCTACGAGCAGTACTTC
CASSSTGYSYEQYF
>-|-|TRBV29-1|TRBJ2-1
TGCAGCGTATCCGGGAGCCGGCCCAATGAGCAGTTCTTC
CSVSGSRPNEQFF
>-|TRBD2|TRBV7-2|TRBJ2-7
TGTGCCAGCAGTTCAGGACTCGCCGGGGGGGAGCAGTACTTC
CASSSGLAGGEQYF
>-|TRBD2|TRBV5-1|TRBJ2-1
TGCGCCAGCAGCTTCACGGGCCTCCTAGCGGGGGGCACGTACAATGAGCAGTTCTTC
CASSFTGLLAGGTYNEQFF
>-|-|TRBV19|TRBJ2-1
TGTGCCAGTAGTATTCGGAAGGCGGCAGAGCAGTTCTTC
CASSIRKAAEQFF